This T cell receptor (beta chain) originates from a study of vaccination effects on CD4 cells after COVID-19 (dated by TCRdb to between 2021 and 2022). With regard to the full study: Participants received two doses of either the BNT162b2 or the mRNA-1273 mRNA SARS-CoV-2 vaccine. In both COVID-19 convalescent patients and infection-naive vaccine recipients, the study compared SARS-CoV-2 spike-specific CD4+ TCR repertoires from before mRNA vaccination with those from after it. Altogether, over 9 COVID-19 convalescent patients and a few SARS-CoV-2-naive healthy vaccine recipients made up the full study. The Oncomine TCR Beta short-read assay on an Illumina iSeq 100 was used to sequence cultures from other donors in the study.

About this clone itself: The antigen it recognizes is unknown. No base quality information exists; no much larger clone differs at one position.

In the ViraFEST assay, PBMC were stimulated with viral peptide pools, and antigen-specific CD4+ T cell clonotypes were then identified by expansion using TCR sequencing. After approximately eleven days of culture, CD4+ T cells were isolated with the EasySep CD4+ T cell isolation kit. None of the healthy vaccine recipients had a prior SARS-CoV-2 infection, which was confirmed by nucleocapsid antibody tests that came back negative both before and after vaccination. Each well held 1.5 million to 2.5 million PBMC cultured in IMDM containing 5% human AB serum, 8.5 to 10 IU/ml IL-2 and gentamicin, along with 8 to 10 ug/ml peptides. Half of the culture medium was replaced with fresh IL-2-containing medium on days 3 and 7. Unless otherwise noted, each peptide stimulation condition was cultured in triplicate wells. PBMC were separated from whole blood using Ficoll-Paque Plus gradient centrifugation and were then either cryopreserved at -140C or used fresh. The spike proteins of SARS-CoV-2 and of the common cold coronaviruses HCoV-NL63, HCoV-OC43 and HCoV-229E were spanned by overlapping peptide pools. The QIAamp micro DNA kit was used to extract genomic DNA from the cultured CD4+ T cells.

General study outcomes and caveats: Clones induced by infection and clones induced by vaccination both contracted markedly at late timepoints after vaccination, which fits with T cell responses waning over time. Among healthy vaccine recipients, nearly all vaccine-induced clones were SARS-CoV-2 mono-reactive, and just 1 of 255 was cross-reactive with common cold coronaviruses. Only a small number of convalescent patients were included, and no early post-infection timepoints were available, which limited the study.

Relative to germline, V is 4 bases shorter and J is 5 bases shorter, with 15 bases between their ends. The CDR3 contains 15 residues, cysteine and phenylalanine counted. Just CDR3 DNA is preserved here, 45 bases in frame from base 1. Based on the germline V gene, the CDR1 and CDR2 sequences are SGDLS and YYNGEE. Receptors were amplified or captured by the immunoSEQ multiplex PCR assay. TCR beta CDR3 sequencing was performed on DNA from the cultured, isolated CD4+ T cells. Per the source publication's procedure: The analysis removed non-productive TCR sequences, trimmed reads to the CDR3 region, and retained only CDR3s that were 7 or more amino acids long. Antigen-specific clonotypes were identified with the MANAFEST web app by comparing expansion in peptide wells against reference cultures. To be called positive, a clone needed expansion at FDR<0.05 compared with the reference and with all other wells, an odds ratio greater than 5, and a frequency greater than 0.1% in two replicate wells. Clonotypes significantly expanded in SARS-CoV-2 spike wells and in at least one common cold coronavirus spike condition were defined as cross-reactive. CDR3 similarity was assessed by Levenshtein distance using the stringdist R package, and unrooted trees were constructed with ape in R 3.6.1. Imported from immuneACCESS, the table was reduced by TCRdb to in-frame sequences with V and J called. These copies leave out some clones; in studies compared against another copy, an unresolved V gene accounts for under half, and the cause of the remainder is not known. V, J and clone size are those of that table, while D and trimming were read from the DNA. This sample comprises roughly 50,000 clones, just under 80% of them detected only once. 5% to 6.5% of the sample rests with the top ten.

The rearranged chain carries TRBV9 and TRBJ1-4; the D segment cannot be called with confidence. Here the sequenced sample was CD4+ T cells from PBMCs cultured with HCoV-OC43 spike peptides, taken before COVID-19 vaccination. Per the publication, the cell subset or site label means: HCoV-OC43 spike overlapping peptide pool stimulation. The sequence was collected from a human donor who received a COVID-19 vaccine. The DNA sequence reads TGTGCCAGCAGCCCGTACAGTAACCTAAATGAAAAACTGTTTTTT. Its product reads: CASSPYSNLNEKLFF.